This T cell receptor beta chain was identified in a study of blood T cell repertoires in COVID-19. The wider study: Acute and convalescent COVID-19 specimens originated in the United States, Italy and Spain. The cDNA or gDNA used as material had been derived from T cells, B-cell-depleted T cells, or PBMCs.

Germline CDR1 and CDR2: MDHEN and SYDVKM. V lost 3 bases and J lost 7; bases outside the gene matches: 8. This CDR3 is built from 15 residues. Original processing notes: Counts of nucleated cells, estimated from reference gene primer amplification, were obtained. Assay: immunoSEQ multiplex PCR; the TCRdb copy retains only in-frame clones and omits some. D and trimming were read from the DNA, whereas the V and J calls and clone size are those reported in that table. The data hold approximately 210,000 clones, with approximately 80% observed a single time. This TCR came from a young man with active or convalescent COVID-19. Source material: peripheral blood. The chain uses TRBV28 and TRBJ2-5; 10 bases match TRBD2. The DNA for the CDR3 is TGTGCCAGCAGTTTGGCCCTAGCGGGGGCCCGGACCCAGTACTTC. Its protein product is CASSLALAGARTQYF.